Below are 18 T cell receptor beta chains sequenced from a single sample in a study of blood T cells in healthy people across ages. Next came a second PCR, run for about 6 to 11 cycles, which used a sample-barcoded 5' primer along with a J-beta primer mix. TCRdb fed the 5' RACE reads into MiXCR, producing one record per CDR3 protein. The sample lists 500,000 to 700,000 distinct CDR3 sequences; about 30% were seen once. The sequencing input was blood. Receptors originate from a woman older than 75 in good health.

This chain uses TRBV29-1 with TRBJ1-1; 9 positions match TRBD1. The CDR3 sequence is 12 residues long. The junction had 8 bases not matched to a gene; V was cut back by 7 bases and J by 8 bases. Germline CDR1 and CDR2: SQVTM and ANQGSEA. CDR3: CSARGTGTEAFF. Written as DNA, the CDR3 is TGCAGCGCTAGAGGGACAGGGACCGAAGCTTTCTTT. Full variable domain (rest looked up from reference TRBV29-1 and TRBJ1-1): SAVISQKPSRDICQRGTSLTIQCQVDSQVTMMFWYRQQPGQSLTLIATANQGSEATYESGFVIDKFPISRPNLTFSTLTVSNMSPEDSSIYLCSARGTGTEAFFGQGTRLTVV.

CDR3 sequence (DNA): TGCGCCAGCAGCCCATCACAGGGATTCTATGGCTACACCTTC. Its translation: CASSPSQGFYGYTF. The chain joins TRBV5-1 to TRBJ1-2; TRBD1 might be the D (6 bases). V dropped 4 bases and J dropped 4 bases, with 14 bases sitting between them. Germline CDR1 is SGHRS and CDR2 is YFSETQ. There are 14 residues in the CDR3.

This clonotype was detected many times. The genes are TRBV5-5 and TRBJ2-7; tentatively, D is TRBD1 (5 bases). CDR3 length: 14 residues. In germline, CDR1 is SGHKS, CDR2 YYEKEE (reference sequence). Trimming took off 5 bases at V and 2 bases at J, with 14 bases between the two ends. The DNA for the CDR3 is TGTGCCAGCAGACCTATAGACAGCCCCTACGAGCAGTACTTC. It yields the protein CASRPIDSPYEQYF.

Comment on this clonotype: A much larger clone differs from this one at a single base, so this may be a read error. The CDR3: CASSIGLAGGLIDNGQFF. CDR3 nucleotides: TGCGCCAGCAGCATTGGACTAGCGGGGGGGCTCATAGACAATGGGCAGTTCTTC. The gene calls are TRBV5-1 and TRBJ2-1; TRBD2 matches at 15 bases. Germline V gene sequence: CDR1 SGHRS, CDR2 YFSETQ. The CDR3 contains 18 residues.

This clonotype was seen at least ten times. The chain carries TRBV18 and TRBJ2-3; a weak D match, TRBD1 (6 bases). The CDR3 is 16 residues long. The V gene lost 6 bases and the J gene lost 0 bases, with 16 bases spanning the gap. Looked up from germline, CDR1 is KGHSH and CDR2 is LQKENI. The CDR3 nucleotides are TGTGCCAGCTCGCAGACAGGCCTTGCTAGCACAGATACGCAGTATTTT. This sequence encodes CASSQTGLASTDTQYF.

The table lists this clonotype with many counts. CDR3 bases: TGTGCCAGCAGCATCAAGAGGGGGGGCCCGGAGACCCAGTACTTC. As protein: CASSIKRGGPETQYF. The rearrangement links TRBV7-2 to TRBJ2-5; a weak D match, TRBD2 (7 bases). Trimming left V 5 bases short and J 5 bases short, with 18 bases between. CDR3 length: 15 residues. Germline-derived CDR1 and CDR2 are SGHTA and FQGNSA.

On this clonotype: Possible read error: a much larger clone is one base away. This rearrangement joins TRBV25-1 to TRBJ2-3; D gene ambiguous. This CDR3 comprises 14 residues. Per germline, CDR1 MGHDK and CDR2 SYGVNS. V lost 6 bases to trimming and J lost 4 bases, with 14 bases between them. The CDR3, as DNA: TGTGCCAGCAGGGCCTCAAAGGTTGCAGATACGCAGTATTTT. Amino acid sequence: CASRASKVADTQYF.

Remarks on this clonotype: At one end the junction does not follow the germline gene, possibly because of a read error. This chain links TRBV20-1 with TRBJ2-2; tentative D call: TRBD1 (6 bases). CDR3 length equals 15 residues. The germline V gene encodes CDR1 DFQATT and CDR2 SNEGSKA (reference sequence). CDR3 sequence: CSARDQGHYTGERFF. DNA for the CDR3: TGCAGTGCTAGAGATCAGGGACACTACACCGGGGAGCGGTTTTTT.

This clonotype was counted a single time. One base away lies a much larger clone, so this may be a sequencing read error. This sequence joins TRBV9 and TRBJ2-5; 10 nucleotides agree with TRBD1. CDR1 is SGDLS, CDR2 YYNGEE, per germline. The CDR3 totals 17 residues. CDR3 nucleotide sequence: TGTGCCAGCAACGTAGGGACAGGGGCGGGGGGTCGGGATGAGCAGTACTTC. This encodes CASNVGTGAGGRDEQYF.

The rearrangement joins TRBV25-1 to TRBJ1-5; no clear D. Germline V lookup: CDR1 MGHDK, CDR2 SYGVNS. Trimming stripped 1 base from V and 2 bases from J, with 12 bases between. The CDR3 spans 16 residues. The CDR3 DNA sequence: TGTGCCAGCAGTGAATTCGGGGAGATTGGCAATCAGCCCCAGCATTTT. It encodes CASSEFGEIGNQPQHF.

This clonotype appeared once. One base away lies a much larger clone, so this may be a sequencing read error. This sequence joins TRBV30 and TRBJ2-1, with unresolved D. CDR1 is GTSNPN, CDR2 SVGIG, per germline (reference sequence). This CDR3 contains 12 residues. The V end was cut by 1 base, the J end by 6 bases, with 7 bases between. The CDR3 region has the DNA TGTGCCTGGAGTGGGGCAGGCAATGAGCAGTTCTTC. This encodes CAWSGAGNEQFF. Filled out from reference TRBV30 and TRBJ2-1, the complete variable domain reads SQTIHQWPATLVQPVGSPLSLECTVEGTSNPNLYWYRQAAGRGLQLLFYSVGIGQISSEVPQNLSASRPQDRQFILSSKKLLLSDSGFYLCAWSGAGNEQFFGPGTRLTVL.

As regards this clonotype: This may come from a read error, since a much larger clone is one base off. This rearrangement joins TRBV7-9 to TRBJ1-2, with D possibly TRBD1 on 5 matching bases. Germline CDR1 reads SEHNR; CDR2 reads FQNEAQ (reference sequence). This CDR3 comprises 14 residues. In DNA, the CDR3 is TGTGCCGGCAGTTCCGAAGGGGCGATGTATGGCTACACCTTC. Amino acids: CAGSSEGAMYGYTF.

Turning to this clonotype: A much larger clone sits a single nucleotide away, making a read error possible. This chain links TRBV6-1 with TRBJ1-1; D is uncertain. In germline, CDR1 is MNHNS, CDR2 SASEGT. CDR3 length equals 13 residues. The DNA of the CDR3 is TGTGCCAGCAGTGATTCTCCGAACACTGGAGCTTTCTTT. Encoded protein: CASSDSPNTGAFF.

A word on this clonotype: A much larger clone differs from this one at a single base, so this may be a read error. The chain uses TRBV3-1 and TRBJ2-1, with 11 bases identical to TRBD1. CDR1 and CDR2 from the germline V gene are LGHDT and YNNKEL (reference sequence). The CDR3 spans 15 residues. For the CDR3, the DNA is TGTGCCAGCAGCCAGGCGGACAGGGGGCTTAATGAGCAGGTCTTC. Its translation is CASSQADRGLNEQVF.

The sample holds many counts of this clonotype. The chain is built from TRBV5-1 and TRBJ1-1; D is possibly TRBD1 (5 bases). The V end lost 3 bases, the J end lost 2 bases, and 8 bases lay between the germline ends. The germline V gene encodes CDR1 SGHRS and CDR2 YFSETQ. The CDR3 length is 13 residues. The CDR3 protein is CASSSQGNTEAFF. The DNA of the CDR3 is TGCGCCAGCAGCTCGCAGGGAAACACTGAAGCTTTCTTT.

This rearrangement joins TRBV29-1 to TRBJ1-2; 7 bases fit TRBD1. CDR1 is SQVTM, CDR2 ANQGSEA, per germline. Trimming removed 6 bases from V and 7 bases from J; junction bases left unmatched: 5. The CDR3 has 11 amino acids. CDR3 nucleotide sequence: TGCAGCGTGAGACAGGGCTTTGGCTACACCTTC. Protein: CSVRQGFGYTF.

There are many counts of this clonotype. The chain joins TRBV20-1 to TRBJ2-1; TRBD2 matches 13 bases. Germline assignment: CDR1 DFQATT and CDR2 SNEGSKA (reference sequence). Germline trimming cut 3 bases from V and 8 bases from J; bases unmatched to any gene: 10. This CDR3 is 16 amino acids long. In DNA, the CDR3 is TGCAGTGCTAGCTTCTCGGGGACTAGCGGGGTCGATGAGCAGTTCTTC. Translation: CSASFSGTSGVDEQFF.

This clonotype was counted many times. The V gene is TRBV6-2 or TRBV6-3, the J gene TRBJ2-3; D is undetermined. Per the germline V gene, CDR1 is MNHEY and CDR2 is SVGEGT. The V and J ends lost 7 bases and 4 bases respectively, with 9 bases between them. The CDR3 is made up of 12 amino acids. The CDR3 DNA reads as TGTGCCAGCACCGAACGGGCAGATACGCAGTATTTT. Protein product: CASTERADTQYF.